This T cell receptor (beta chain) was obtained from a study of T cell responses to AZD1222 COVID-19 vaccine. CDR1 SQVTM and CDR2 ANQGSEA come from the germline V gene. The CDR3 contains 13 residues. V was cut by 1 base and J by 4 bases, with 10 bases left in between. Second doses at about 4 or about 12 weeks were pooled. This table comes from immunoSEQ multiplex PCR, and its TCRdb copy is limited to in-frame clones, with some not included. The sample consists of around 83,000 clones, 90% of them appearing once. Overall study findings and caveats: Just 5 to 7 AZD1222 recipients were seropositive at baseline.

In regard to this clone: The antigen remains unidentified.

The sequences come from peripheral blood, collected 28 days after the second AZD1222 dose. V usage is TRBV29-1 and J usage is TRBJ1-2; D is unclear. The sequence was obtained from an adult who received the AZD1222 COVID-19 vaccine. The CDR3 loop reads CSVEGGSGYGYTF. CDR3 DNA sequence: TGCAGCGTTGAAGGGGGTTCCGGCTATGGCTACACCTTC.